Below are 2 T cell receptor beta chains sequenced from a single sample in a study of CD8 T cells in Susac syndrome. Reverse transcription of roughly 0.45 to 1 ug RNA was carried out with random hexamers. MiXCR, run by TCRdb on the immunoSEQ multiplex PCR reads, gives a single entry per CDR3 protein. Here the sample spans approximately 140,000 distinct CDR3 sequences, 75% to 90% being singletons. Sequencing was done on a sample of CD8+ T cells from PBMCs. These receptors were taken from a human donor with multiple sclerosis.

The J gene is TRBJ2-1, the V gene TRBV12-3 or TRBV12-4; 8 nucleotides agree with TRBD2. J lost 7 bases, V lost 5 bases, and 16 bases had no gene match. The CDR3 is 17 amino acids. CDR3 sequence: CASSQSPGGPTRNEQFF. In DNA, the CDR3 is TGTGCCAGCAGTCAATCCCCGGGGGGGCCCACCAGGAATGAGCAGTTCTTC.

V is TRBV28 and J is TRBJ2-2, with D perhaps assigned TRBD1 or TRBD2 (6 bases each). This CDR3 is 16 amino acids long. The germline V gene has CDR1 MDHEN and CDR2 SYDVKM. V lost 5 bases and J lost 0, with 13 bases in between. CDR3 coding DNA: TGTGCCAGCAGTCCGTCGGAGGGGGCGAACACCGGGGAGCTGTTTTTT. Translated, it gives CASSPSEGANTGELFF.